These 21 T cell receptor beta chains were all obtained from the same sample, sequenced in a study of T cells in Graves' hyperthyroidism and ophthalmopathy. Amplification yielded TCR beta CDR3 regions, with RNA transcripts as the source. First-round RT-PCR targeting the TCR CDR3 was performed with the HTBI primer set. Each CDR3 protein gets one entry after TCRdb re-called the multiplex PCR reads with MiXCR. Among hundreds of thousands of distinct CDR3 sequences listed, less than 15% were seen once. Source material: blood. Receptors originate from a woman aged 18-35 years with Graves' hyperthyroidism.

The chain joins TRBV7-3 to TRBJ2-1, with unresolved D. CDR3 length: 13 residues. The germline V and J ends were trimmed by 3 bases and 4 bases, with 7 bases remaining between them. Looked up from germline, CDR1 is SGHTA and CDR2 is FQGTGA. The CDR3 bases are TGTGCCAGCAGCTTTGGTATGTACAATGAGCAGTTCTTC. Translated: CASSFGMYNEQFF.

The V call is TRBV5-6, the J call TRBJ2-5, with D maybe TRBD2 (6 bases). Germline assignment: CDR1 SGHDT and CDR2 YYEEEE. The V gene lost 4 bases and the J gene lost 1 base, with 23 bases spanning the gap. The CDR3 has 18 residues. The CDR3 spells CASSAGLIYSSGQETQYF. The CDR3 DNA sequence: TGTGCCAGCAGCGCGGGACTCATCTATTCAAGCGGCCAAGAGACCCAGTACTTC.

This clonotype occurred a few times. At one end, the junction sequence differs from germline, possibly due to a read error. The chain uses TRBV29-1 and TRBJ2-3, with no clear D. CDR1 is SQVTM, CDR2 ANQGSEA, per germline. The CDR3 runs 11 residues. The CDR3 bases are TGCAGCGCTGAAATCACCTATACGCAGTATTTT. Translating it yields CSAEITYTQYF.

In this sample, this clonotype turned up many times. The genes are TRBV20-1 and TRBJ2-3; 8 bases agree with TRBD2. CDR3 length: 16 residues. Germline trimming cut 1 base from V and 0 bases from J; bases unmatched to any gene: 6. Per the germline V gene, CDR1 is DFQATT and CDR2 is SNEGSKA (reference sequence). The CDR3 DNA reads TGCAGTGCTAGAGCCCAGAGACTAGCGAGCACAGATACGCAGTATTTT. Amino acid sequence: CSARAQRLASTDTQYF.

This clonotype was recorded a few times. The chain couples TRBV28 to TRBJ2-2, with 10 bases identical to TRBD2. The ends lost 4 bases at V and 6 bases at J; junction bases unmatched: 2. The CDR3 length is 14 residues. CDR1 and CDR2 (germline): MDHEN, SYDVKM. CDR3 in DNA: TGTGCCAGCAGTTATGGACTAGCGGCCGGGGAGCTGTTTTTT. It is translated as CASSYGLAAGELFF. The entire variable domain, with the rest obtained from reference TRBV28 and TRBJ2-2, is as follows: DVKVTQSSRYLVKRTGEKVFLECVQDMDHENMFWYRQDPGLGLRLIYFSYDVKMKEKGDIPEGYSVSREKKERFSLILESASTNQTSMYLCASSYGLAAGELFFGEGSRLTVL.

This clonotype was recorded a few times. The genes are TRBV18 and TRBJ2-4, with D unclear. The CDR3 spans 13 residues. The germline CDR1 and CDR2 sequences are KGHSH and LQKENI. Trimming shortened V by 3 bases and J by 6 bases, and 9 bases separated the two germline ends. CDR3 nucleotides: TGTGCCAGCTCACCGACGGAGACAAACATTCAGTACTTC. Amino acid sequence: CASSPTETNIQYF.

This clonotype appeared a few times. The V and J genes are TRBV7-8 and TRBJ1-1; a possible D gene is TRBD1 (6 bases). Between the trimmed V and J ends, which lost 5 bases and 4 bases, there was a span of 14 bases. This CDR3 region has 14 residues. The germline V gene has CDR1 SGHVS and CDR2 FQNEAQ. The CDR3 spells CASSMSRGGTEAFF. CDR3 bases: TGTGCCAGCAGCATGTCCAGGGGCGGCACTGAAGCTTTCTTT.

At least ten counts were recorded for this clonotype. The CDR3 DNA reads as TGTGCCAGCAGCTTTTCCGCCCGGGAGAGGGATGAGCAGTTCTTC. Translation: CASSFSARERDEQFF. V usage is TRBV11-2 and J usage is TRBJ2-1, with D tentatively TRBD2 (6 bases). The CDR3 spans 15 residues. CDR1 and CDR2 from the germline V gene are SGHAT and FQNNGV. Trimming pared 3 bases from V and 8 bases from J, leaving 17 bases between.

In this sample, this clonotype turned up many times. This sequence joins TRBV5-1 and TRBJ2-3; TRBD2 might be the D (6 bases). The CDR3 covers 13 residues. Germline V gene data show CDR1 as SGHRS and CDR2 as YFSETQ. V was cut by 4 bases and J by 6 bases, with 12 bases left in between. This chain's CDR3 is CASSQNLADTQYF. The CDR3 DNA sequence: TGCGCCAGCAGCCAAAATCTAGCGGATACGCAGTATTTT.

This clonotype was detected ten times or more. V and J are TRBV2 and TRBJ1-1; no clear D gene. V lost 0 bases and J lost 5, with 10 bases in between. Germline CDR1 and CDR2: SNHLY and FYNNEI. The CDR3 extends over 14 amino acids. The DNA for the CDR3 is TGTGCCAGCAGTGAAGCGCTAACGGAAACTGAAGCTTTCTTT. This encodes CASSEALTETEAFF.

The chain uses TRBV27 and TRBJ2-1; TRBD2 aligns across 11 bases. The J call is doubtful: the DNA matches TRBJ2-7 better. The CDR3 length is 15 residues. CDR1 is MNHEY, CDR2 SMNVEV, per germline (reference sequence). CDR3 loop: CASSRLAGSYNEQYF. CDR3 coding DNA: TGTGCCAGCAGTAGACTAGCGGGAAGTTACAATGAGCAGTACTTC.

The table lists this clonotype with many counts. The chain combines TRBV5-1 with TRBJ1-4, with D unclear. The CDR3 covers 15 residues. V was trimmed by 0 bases and J by 5 bases, leaving 11 bases between them. CDR1 and CDR2 from the germline V gene are SGHRS and YFSETQ. The CDR3 DNA reads TGCGCCAGCAGCTTGGGGCCGACGACAAATGAAAAACTGTTTTTT. This codes for CASSLGPTTNEKLFF.

This clonotype was counted ten times or more. CDR3 bases: TGTGCCACTGCCCGGGGGACCGGGGAGCTGTTTTTT. Amino acids: CATARGTGELFF. The V call is TRBV30, the J call TRBJ2-2, with D maybe TRBD2 (6 bases). V was shortened by 8 bases and J by 5 bases, with 12 bases between the two germline ends. Germline V CDR1 and CDR2: GTSNPN, SVGIG (reference sequence). CDR3 size: 12 residues.

The chain joins TRBV6-2 or TRBV6-3 to TRBJ2-5; possible D gene TRBD1, 5 bases. The germline gives CDR1 MNHEY, CDR2 SVGEGT. The germline V and J ends were trimmed by 5 bases and 9 bases, with 10 bases remaining between them. This CDR3 contains 11 residues. For the CDR3, the DNA is TGTGCCAGCAGTCGTAAGGGGTCCCAGTACTTC. Its translation is CASSRKGSQYF.

In nucleotides, the CDR3 is TGTGCCAGCAGCTTAGATAACAGGGGGACTAACTATGGCTACACCTTC. Its translation is CASSLDNRGTNYGYTF. V is TRBV7-2 and J is TRBJ1-2; the match to TRBD1 covers 8 bases. The V gene end was trimmed by 1 base and the J gene end by 0 bases; junction bases not matched to a gene: 4. The CDR3 contains 16 residues. The germline V gene has CDR1 SGHTA and CDR2 FQGNSA.

This clonotype was picked up a small number of times. The chain links TRBV29-1 to TRBJ2-2; 11 bases are shared with TRBD2. Germline values: CDR1 SQVTM, CDR2 ANQGSEA. J was trimmed by 7 bases and V by 5 bases; bases with no gene match: 12. The CDR3 is made up of 16 amino acids. The CDR3 here is CSVSPTTSGSNGELFF. DNA for the CDR3: TGCAGCGTTAGCCCCACTACTAGCGGGAGTAACGGGGAGCTGTTTTTT.

The gene calls are TRBV5-4 and TRBJ1-5; 7 nucleotides line up with TRBD1. The germline gives CDR1 SGHNT, CDR2 YYREEE (reference sequence). This CDR3 comprises 16 residues. After removal of 2 bases from V and 2 bases from J, the junction contained 7 bases not matched to a gene. The CDR3, as DNA: TGTGCCAGCAGCTTAGGAGGGGGCGAGGGCAATCAGCCCCAGCATTTT. It yields the protein CASSLGGGEGNQPQHF. Based on the CDR3 plus reference TRBV5-4 and TRBJ1-5, the full variable domain is ETGVTQSPTHLIKTRGQQVTLRCSSQSGHNTVSWYQQALGQGPQFIFQYYREEENGRGNFPPRFSGLQFPNYSSELNVNALELDDSALYLCASSLGGGEGNQPQHFGDGTRLSIL.

The chain has TRBV4-1 and TRBJ1-1; maybe TRBD1 (6 bases). Deletions cut 3 bases from V and 0 bases from J, with 11 bases between. Germline assignment: CDR1 MGHRA and CDR2 YSYEKL. CDR3 length: 15 amino acids. CDR3 region: CASSHLQGLNTEAFF. In DNA, the CDR3 is TGCGCCAGCAGCCACCTACAGGGCTTGAACACTGAAGCTTTCTTT.

About this clonotype itself: This could be a read error, since a much larger clone is one nucleotide away. This rearrangement joins TRBV18 to TRBJ1-1; TRBD1 is a possible D gene (6 bases). CDR1 is KGHSH and CDR2 is LQKENI in the germline V gene. CDR3 size: 13 residues. In DNA, the CDR3 is TGTGCCAGCTCGAGAAGGGGGGACACTGAAGCTCTCTTT. Amino acids: CASSRRGDTEALF.

V usage is TRBV6-5 and J usage is TRBJ1-5; a possible D gene is TRBD1 (6 bases). Germline loops: CDR1 MNHEY, CDR2 SVGAGI. The length of the CDR3 is 17 residues. V shed 4 bases and J shed 6 bases, with 22 bases lying between them. CDR3 coding DNA: TGTGCCAGCAGTTTCCCTCTGGGGGGGGGCGAAGGTCAGCCCCAGCATTTT. It codes for CASSFPLGGGEGQPQHF.

This chain uses TRBV30 with TRBJ2-4, with D possibly matching TRBD2 (6 bases). Looked up from germline, CDR1 is GTSNPN and CDR2 is SVGIG (reference sequence). The CDR3 consists of 13 residues. Trimming removed 2 bases at V and 5 bases at J, with 10 bases between. CDR3 DNA sequence: TGTGCCTGGAGTACGGGGGAGCAAAACATTCAGTACTTC. It is translated as CAWSTGEQNIQYF.